This paragraph covers one T cell receptor beta chain sequence. The entry originates in a study of blood T cell repertoires in COVID-19. Study as a whole: Material from acute and convalescent COVID-19 was sourced from the United States, Italy and Spain. Sample material is recorded as cDNA or gDNA derived from T cells, B-cell-depleted T cells, or PBMCs.

Source study methods: Amplification of reference gene primers provided the estimated nucleated cell counts. The table came from immunoSEQ multiplex PCR; TCRdb's copy has only in-frame clones and leaves some out. V and J calls and clone size follow that table, whereas D and trimming were derived from the DNA. The sample holds under 400,000 clones; around 90% are singletons and the top ten take roughly 4%. The length of the CDR3 is 16 residues. Trimming took off 5 bases at V and 0 bases at J, with 11 bases between the two ends. CDR1 and CDR2 from the germline V gene are MDHEN and SYDVKM. Followed longitudinally, the Seattle patients had been enrolled during active infection.

The rearrangement links TRBV28 to TRBJ2-6; D might be TRBD1 (6 bases). Sequencing input: peripheral blood. The receptor's source is a woman aged 60 to 75 with COVID-19, enrolled during active disease. DNA of the CDR3: TGTGCCAGCAGTCGTGACAGGTCCTCTGGGGCCAACGTCCTGACTTTC. Its protein product is CASSRDRSSGANVLTF.